Each of the 29 T cell receptor beta chains below was sequenced from the same sample in a study of regulatory T cells in long-lasting Graves disease. Time point given: persistent/refractory GD, antithyroid drugs over 5 years with positive TRAb. Following extraction of RNA from PBMCs, that RNA was used to make the TCR library. Through Arm-PCR of CDR3 regions and iRepertoire HTBI primers, TCR beta libraries were built. Via MiXCR, TCRdb re-called the multiplex PCR reads, giving one row per CDR3 protein. In the table there are roughly 500,000 distinct CDR3 sequences, around 20% of which are singletons. This sample comprised peripheral blood mononuclear cells (PBMCs), obtained when the disease was refractory, from a patient treated with antithyroid drugs. The receptors shown here come from a female donor with Graves disease.

This rearrangement joins TRBV10-3 to TRBJ2-2; 11 positions agree with TRBD2. CDR1 is ENHRY, CDR2 SYGVKD, per germline. Trimming took 3 bases from V and 5 from J; bases not matched to a gene: 8. The CDR3 runs to 17 residues. The CDR3 loop is CAISDPGTSGPTGELFF. DNA of the CDR3: TGTGCCATCAGTGACCCCGGGACTAGCGGACCGACCGGGGAGCTGTTTTTT.

This clonotype was seen a handful of times. The chain recombines TRBV29-1 with TRBJ2-7; D assignment may be TRBD1 or TRBD2 (5 bases each). V lost 0 bases and J 3 bases, leaving 9 bases between the germline ends. The CDR3 is 13 residues long. CDR1 and CDR2 from the germline V gene are SQVTM and ANQGSEA. The CDR3 loop reads CSVEDRGDYEQYF. CDR3 DNA sequence: TGCAGCGTTGAAGACAGAGGGGACTACGAGCAGTACTTC.

About this clonotype itself: An end of the junction differs from the germline gene, which may be a read error. The chain recombines TRBV11-2 with TRBJ2-5, with no clear D. The CDR3 is 12 amino acids. The V gene's germline CDR1 is SGHAT and CDR2 FQNNGV. CDR3 in DNA: TGTGCCAGCAGCCCGGACCCAGAGACCCGGTACTTC. Residues: CASSPDPETRYF.

This clonotype turned up a few times. The rearrangement uses TRBV6-2 or TRBV6-3 and TRBJ2-7; D perhaps matches TRBD2 (6 bases). The V end was cut by 0 bases, the J end by 5 bases, with 11 bases between. The germline gives CDR1 MNHEY, CDR2 SVGEGT. There are 14 residues in the CDR3. The DNA for the CDR3 is TGTGCCAGCAGTTACTCGGAGGGGTGGGACGAGCAGTACTTC. This sequence encodes CASSYSEGWDEQYF.

The chain recombines TRBV5-1 with TRBJ2-7; 12 nucleotides align to TRBD2. V was pared by 2 bases and J by 2 bases, with 8 bases of the junction left unmatched. The CDR3 covers 17 residues. CDR1 and CDR2 (germline): SGHRS, YFSETQ. The CDR3 region has the DNA TGCGCCAGCAGCTTTGGGGAACGACTAGCGGGAGCCTACGAGCAGTACTTC. It specifies CASSFGERLAGAYEQYF.

This clonotype was seen repeatedly, ten times or more. The gene calls are TRBV11-2 and TRBJ2-1, with 13 bases that match TRBD2. Germline CDR1 SGHAT, CDR2 FQNNGV. CDR3 length: 18 amino acids. V dropped 4 bases and J dropped 4; count of bases not matched to a gene: 10. This chain's CDR3 is CASSSLTGLAGFYNEQFF. The CDR3 region has the DNA TGTGCCAGCAGCTCACTAACGGGACTAGCGGGATTTTACAATGAGCAGTTCTTC.

Worth noting for this clonotype: This may be a read error: a much more frequent sequence differs by one nucleotide. The CDR3 protein is CASSPFIRAGGDRRNIQYF. As DNA, the CDR3 is TGTGCCAGCAGTCCATTTATAAGGGCGGGAGGGGATAGGAGAAACATTCAGTACTTC. The chain combines TRBV28 with TRBJ2-4, with 9 bases lining up with TRBD2. Losses at the gene ends were 5 bases for V and 6 bases for J; bases not matched to a gene: 20. Germline V gene sequence: CDR1 MDHEN, CDR2 SYDVKM. This CDR3 is 19 amino acids long. Complete variable domain (other parts from reference TRBV28 and TRBJ2-4): DVKVTQSSRYLVKRTGEKVFLECVQDMDHENMFWYRQDPGLGLRLIYFSYDVKMKEKGDIPEGYSVSREKKERFSLILESASTNQTSMYLCASSPFIRAGGDRRNIQYFGAGTRLSVL.

This clonotype was seen at least ten times. The chain links TRBV5-1 to TRBJ2-7, with D unclear. Trimming shortened V by 1 base and J by 6 bases, and 8 bases separated the two germline ends. This CDR3 is 12 amino acids long. Germline loops: CDR1 SGHRS, CDR2 YFSETQ. In DNA form, the CDR3 reads TGCGCCAGCAGCTTGTCCGACACCGAGCAGTACTTC. Translation gives CASSLSDTEQYF.

This clonotype occurred many times. The chain recombines TRBV28 with TRBJ2-7; the D call may be TRBD1 or TRBD2 (6 bases each). Germline CDR1 reads MDHEN; CDR2 reads SYDVKM. The germline V and J ends were trimmed by 4 bases and 1 base, with 20 bases remaining between them. This CDR3 is 17 amino acids long. As DNA, the CDR3 is TGTGCCAGCAGTTCACTCCATAGCGGAGGGGGATCCTACGAGCAGTACTTC. Protein product: CASSSLHSGGGSYEQYF.

This clonotype has at least ten counts. V gene TRBV6-1 combines with J gene TRBJ1-1; a possible D gene is TRBD1 (5 bases). V was pared by 0 bases and J by 4 bases, with 9 bases between. The germline V gene encodes CDR1 MNHNS and CDR2 SASEGT. The CDR3 extends over 14 amino acids. This CDR3 reads CASSEASGTTEAFF. For the CDR3, the DNA is TGTGCCAGCAGTGAAGCGTCGGGGACCACTGAAGCTTTCTTT.

The chain recombines TRBV5-1 with TRBJ2-7; 8 positions match TRBD2. This CDR3 contains 17 residues. Trimming removed 0 bases from V and 1 base from J; junction bases left unmatched: 9. Germline values: CDR1 SGHRS, CDR2 YFSETQ. CDR3 coding DNA: TGCGCCAGCAGCTTGGCCGGGGGGGGTCAGGGGTCCTACGAGCAGTACTTC. Its protein product is CASSLAGGGQGSYEQYF.

This clonotype was counted ten times or more. The J gene is TRBJ1-2, the V gene TRBV15, with D unresolved. The CDR3 contains 12 residues. CDR1 LNHNV and CDR2 YYDKDF come from the germline V gene (reference sequence). V was clipped by 0 bases and J by 7 bases, with 6 bases between them. CDR3 DNA: TGTGCCACCAGCAGAGATCCCGGTGGCTACACCTTC. Translating it yields CATSRDPGGYTF.

The chain uses TRBV30 and TRBJ2-2; D unresolved. CDR3 length: 13 residues. The V gene's germline CDR1 is GTSNPN and CDR2 SVGIG (reference sequence). Deletions cut 0 bases from V and 6 bases from J, with 8 bases between. The chain's CDR3 is CAWSVRKAGELFF. The CDR3 region has the DNA TGTGCCTGGAGTGTAAGAAAAGCCGGGGAGCTGTTTTTT.

The rearrangement uses TRBV6-1 and TRBJ1-1; TRBD1 might be the D (5 bases). Per the germline V gene, CDR1 is MNHNS and CDR2 is SASEGT. The CDR3 runs 13 residues. Trimming pared 4 bases from V and 6 bases from J, leaving 12 bases between. CDR3 nucleotide sequence: TGTGCCAGCAGTGGGGTAGGGGCATCTGAAGCTTTCTTT. Protein sequence: CASSGVGASEAFF.

The chain employs TRBV27 and TRBJ2-2; TRBD1 matches at 8 bases. V was pared by 8 bases and J by 3 bases, with 8 bases of the junction left unmatched. In germline, CDR1 is MNHEY, CDR2 SMNVEV (reference sequence). This CDR3 has 15 amino acids. For the CDR3, the DNA is TGTGCCAGCCGTCGACAGGGGTCTCACACCGGGGAGCTGTTTTTT. Its protein product is CASRRQGSHTGELFF.

This clonotype counts as medium-sized. This chain links TRBV28 with TRBJ1-2; 10 nucleotides agree with TRBD1. The V gene end was trimmed by 5 bases and the J gene end by 8 bases; junction bases not matched to a gene: 5. From germline, CDR1 is MDHEN and CDR2 SYDVKM. CDR3 size: 13 residues. CDR3 protein: CASSDWTGGGYTF. CDR3 DNA sequence: TGTGCCAGCAGTGACTGGACAGGGGGAGGCTACACCTTC.

This clonotype was seen many times. The CDR3 region is CSVILGRSLYEQYF. CDR3 sequence (DNA): TGCAGCGTTATACTGGGAAGGTCCCTCTACGAGCAGTACTTC. V is TRBV29-1 and J is TRBJ2-7; D is uncertain. Trimming left V 5 bases short and J 3 bases short, with 17 bases between. This CDR3 is built from 14 residues. The V gene's germline CDR1 is SQVTM and CDR2 ANQGSEA.

This clonotype was counted ten times or more. The rearrangement uses TRBV12-3 or TRBV12-4 and TRBJ2-7; tentative D call: TRBD2 (6 bases). V lost 6 bases and J lost 9, with 15 bases in between. The CDR3 covers 12 residues. The CDR3 here is CASSPDVGGQYF. The DNA for the CDR3 is TGTGCCAGCAGCCCGGACGTCGGGGGGCAGTACTTC.

The gene calls are TRBV6-1 and TRBJ2-3; 13 nucleotides agree with TRBD2. The J segment lost 5 bases and the V segment lost 6 bases, leaving 11 bases of the junction unmatched. Germline-derived CDR1 and CDR2 are MNHNS and SASEGT. The CDR3 extends over 17 amino acids. CDR3 region: CASSRRDGLAGVDTQYF. CDR3 DNA sequence: TGTGCCAGCAGCCGTCGGGATGGACTAGCGGGAGTAGATACGCAGTATTTT.

This clonotype occurred many times. V usage is TRBV27 and J usage is TRBJ2-7; 7 bases agree with TRBD1. Trimming cost V 5 bases and J 3 bases; bases outside gene matches: 7. Germline V gene data show CDR1 as MNHEY and CDR2 as SMNVEV (reference sequence). CDR3 length: 14 residues. The CDR3 loop is CASSEYRGYYEQYF. The CDR3 bases are TGTGCCAGCAGTGAATACAGGGGATACTACGAGCAGTACTTC.

This clonotype was counted between two and nine times. The chain joins TRBV20-1 to TRBJ1-5, with 7 bases lining up with TRBD1. The length of the CDR3 is 14 residues. From germline, CDR1 is DFQATT and CDR2 SNEGSKA (reference sequence). After removal of 6 bases from V and 1 base from J, the junction contained 6 bases not matched to a gene. In DNA, the CDR3 is TGCAGTGCAATGACCAGGGGGAGCAATCAGCCCCAGCATTTT. It is translated as CSAMTRGSNQPQHF.

This clonotype occurred a few times. This rearrangement joins TRBV20-1 to TRBJ1-1; tentatively, D is TRBD1 (5 bases). This CDR3 has 17 residues. V lost 0 bases and J 1 base, leaving 18 bases between the germline ends. Germline V gene lookup returns CDR1 DFQATT and CDR2 SNEGSKA (reference sequence). As DNA, the CDR3 is TGCAGTGCTAGAGAGGGTAGGAGGGGAGGATGGAACACTGAAGCTTTCTTT. Translation gives CSAREGRRGGWNTEAFF.

The CDR3 DNA reads TGCAGCGTTGTCAGGGGAGCAGAGACCCAGTACTTC. As protein: CSVVRGAETQYF. This chain joins TRBV29-1 and TRBJ2-5; D may be TRBD1 (6 bases). V was pared by 4 bases and J by 4 bases, with 10 bases between. This CDR3 comprises 12 residues. Germline CDR1 is SQVTM and CDR2 is ANQGSEA.

The gene calls are TRBV13 and TRBJ2-7; TRBD2 agrees at 8 bases. The CDR3 loop spans 17 amino acids. Germline CDR1 PRHDT, CDR2 FYEKMQ (reference sequence). V was clipped by 1 base and J by 4 bases; unmatched bases: 12. CDR3 loop: CASSLDEGGGRRYEQYF. The CDR3 region has the DNA TGTGCCAGCAGCTTAGACGAGGGGGGCGGGAGGAGGTACGAGCAGTACTTC.

The chain employs TRBV10-3 and TRBJ1-2; 8 positions match TRBD1. Germline CDR1 reads ENHRY; CDR2 reads SYGVKD. V lost 4 bases to trimming and J lost 5 bases; unmatched junction nucleotides: 9. The CDR3 runs 15 residues. CDR3 protein: CAISAEGQGAYGYTF. CDR3 nucleotides: TGTGCCATCAGTGCCGAGGGGCAGGGGGCTTATGGCTACACCTTC.

The V and J genes are TRBV7-9 and TRBJ1-2; D is ambiguous. Between the trimmed V and J ends, which lost 0 bases and 8 bases, there was a span of 7 bases. This CDR3 has 12 amino acids. Germline CDR1 and CDR2: SEHNR and FQNEAQ (reference sequence). CDR3 region: CASSLAGSGYTF. CDR3 sequence (DNA): TGTGCCAGCAGCTTAGCCGGATCGGGCTACACCTTC. The entire variable domain, with the rest obtained from reference TRBV7-9 and TRBJ1-2, is as follows: DTGVSQNPRHKITKRGQNVTFRCDPISEHNRLYWYRQTLGQGPEFLTYFQNEAQLEKSRLLSDRFSAERPKGSFSTLEIQRTEQGDSAMYLCASSLAGSGYTFGSGTRLTVV.

This rearrangement joins TRBV30 to TRBJ1-1; D is undetermined. This CDR3 contains 10 residues. Germline loops: CDR1 GTSNPN, CDR2 SVGIG (reference sequence). V was pared by 5 bases and J by 7 bases, with 8 bases between. Here the CDR3 reads CAWSENEAFF. Here the CDR3 DNA reads TGTGCCTGGTCCGAGAATGAAGCTTTCTTT.

This rearrangement joins TRBV6-1 to TRBJ2-1, with 10 positions matching TRBD2. Germline lookup yields CDR1 MNHNS and CDR2 SASEGT. The CDR3 is 16 amino acids. Unmatched junction bases numbered 16, after V lost 9 bases and J lost 8 bases. The CDR3 loop is CASVGAGGPFYYEQFF. The DNA of the CDR3 is TGTGCCAGTGTCGGAGCGGGAGGGCCCTTCTATTATGAGCAGTTCTTC.

This clonotype was seen ten or more times. This chain connects TRBV29-1 to TRBJ2-5; unclear D gene. This CDR3 is built from 13 residues. V lost 7 bases and J lost 1, with 13 bases in between. CDR1 and CDR2 (germline): SQVTM, ANQGSEA. The CDR3 protein is CSADRITQETQYF. CDR3 sequence (DNA): TGCAGCGCCGACCGTATCACCCAAGAGACCCAGTACTTC.